Following are 14 T cell receptor beta chains from one sample sequenced in a study of monozygotic twins with inflammatory bowel disease. TCRdb re-called the 5' RACE reads, yielding one record per CDR3 amino acid sequence without DNA. The repertoire table contains just over 300,000 distinct CDR3 sequences. Sequenced material: blood. The origin of the receptors is a human donor with ulcerative colitis or Crohn's disease, or a healthy co-twin of an affected twin (not recorded which).

The chain uses TRBV29-1 and TRBJ1-4; TCRdb picks TRBD1, but there is no DNA to check that call. Germline-derived CDR1 and CDR2 are SQVTM and ANQGSEA. CDR3 length: 13 amino acids. The CDR3 protein is CSARGRQGEKLFF. The variable domain in full, completed from reference TRBV29-1 and TRBJ1-4, reads SAVISQKPSRDICQRGTSLTIQCQVDSQVTMMFWYRQQPGQSLTLIATANQGSEATYESGFVIDKFPISRPNLTFSTLTVSNMSPEDSSIYLCSARGRQGEKLFFGSGTQLSVL.

The chain links TRBV5-1 to TRBJ2-7; TCRdb lists TRBD2, though no DNA is available to test this call. This CDR3 contains 15 residues. The germline V gene has CDR1 SGHRS and CDR2 YFSETQ. CDR3 loop: CASSIDGRNSYEQYF.

The rearrangement links TRBV4-3 to TRBJ2-7; TCRdb lists TRBD2, though no DNA is available to test this call. This CDR3 has 15 amino acids. CDR1 is LGHNA and CDR2 is YSLEER in the germline V gene. This CDR3 reads CASSHGAGGSYEQYF.

The genes are TRBV28 and TRBJ1-5; TCRdb's D call, TRBD1, is unchecked because there is no DNA. The CDR3 runs 15 residues. Germline-derived CDR1 and CDR2 are MDHEN and SYDVKM. CDR3 sequence reads: CASSTRTGYRQPQHF.

The CDR3 here is CASSTRTGMGTGELFF. The chain uses TRBV3-1 and TRBJ2-2; the TCRdb call, TRBD1, lacks DNA for checking. Germline V lookup: CDR1 LGHDT, CDR2 YNNKEL (reference sequence). The CDR3 length is 16 residues.

The V call is TRBV19, the J call TRBJ2-7; TCRdb outputs TRBD1, but without DNA this stays unchecked. The CDR3 totals 14 residues. Germline-derived CDR1 and CDR2 are LNHDA and SQIVND (reference sequence). The CDR3 region is CASILWDTPYEQYF. The whole variable domain, remainder taken from reference TRBV19 and TRBJ2-7, is DGGITQSPKYLFRKEGQNVTLSCEQNLNHDAMYWYRQDPGQGLRLIYYSQIVNDFQKGDIAEGYSVSREKKESFPLTVTSAQKNPTAFYLCASILWDTPYEQYFGPGTRLTVT.

V is TRBV4-3 and J is TRBJ2-7. This CDR3 is 13 amino acids long. Germline V gives CDR1 LGHNA, CDR2 YSLEER. The CDR3 reads CASSQGQRYEQYF.

The V and J genes are TRBV29-1 and TRBJ2-3. CDR1 SQVTM and CDR2 ANQGSEA come from the germline V gene. This CDR3 region has 13 residues. Here the CDR3 reads CSVEYQTTDTQYF.

This chain joins TRBV6-4 and TRBJ1-2; TCRdb's assignment of TRBD1 cannot be checked, as there is no DNA. The CDR3 is made up of 17 amino acids. CDR1 is MRHNA, CDR2 SNTAGT, per germline. The CDR3 protein is CASSPGTGGGKGDGYTF.

The genes are TRBV11-2 and TRBJ2-1; TCRdb's D call, TRBD1, is unchecked because there is no DNA. The CDR3 spans 17 residues. CDR1 is SGHAT, CDR2 FQNNGV, per germline. The CDR3 sequence is CASSLDVGAGLFDEQFF. Combining the CDR3 with reference TRBV11-2 and TRBJ2-1 gives the whole variable domain EAGVAQSPRYKIIEKRQSVAFWCNPISGHATLYWYQQILGQGPKLLIQFQNNGVVDDSQLPKDRFSAERLKGVDSTLKIQPAKLEDSAVYLCASSLDVGAGLFDEQFFGPGTRLTVL.

This chain connects TRBV6-5 to TRBJ2-1; absent DNA, TCRdb's TRBD1 call cannot be checked. This CDR3 region has 13 residues. CDR1 and CDR2 from the germline V gene are MNHEY and SVGAGI. The CDR3 sequence is CASRVSNRNEQFF.

The rearrangement links TRBV12-5 to TRBJ2-1; TCRdb picks TRBD2, but there is no DNA to check that call. CDR1 is LGHNT and CDR2 is FRNRAP in the germline V gene. The length of the CDR3 is 18 residues. CDR3: CASGLGGTSGISYNEQFF.

The J gene is TRBJ1-2, the V gene TRBV4-2; no DNA is available, so the TRBD1 call from TCRdb remains unchecked. CDR1 is LGHNA and CDR2 is YNFKEQ in the germline V gene. The CDR3 covers 14 residues. The CDR3 protein is CASSQEQGNYGYTF.

The chain is built from TRBV12-3 or TRBV12-4 and TRBJ1-4. The CDR3 sequence is 16 residues long. This CDR3 is CASSPIKGRRGEKLFF.